Listed below are T cell receptor beta chains from one sample, sequenced in a study of technical replicates of blood from a few donors. Repertoires were generated with immunoSEQ multiplex PCR, while TCRdb's copy carries only in-frame clones and drops some. The sample records about 80,000 clones, 96% being singletons. The sample taken for sequencing was T cells isolated from PBMCs. The receptors here all came from a human donor in good health. The CDR3 runs from the conserved cysteine through the conserved F or W. D genes are given only for firm matches. Part of the rows lack a size; the others show once, few, many or a class for expanded clones.

J gene,V gene,clone size,CDR3 length,D gene,CDR3 DNA,CDR3 protein
TRBJ2-7,TRBV27,NA,14,TRBD1,TGTGCCAGCAGGGGACAGGAGTTTTCCTACGAGCAGTACTTC,CASRGQEFSYEQYF
TRBJ1-3,TRBV6-5,NA,16,NA,TGTGCCAGCAGTTCCCCTAGACAGGCTGCTGGAAACACCATATATTTT,CASSSPRQAAGNTIYF
TRBJ1-1,TRBV4-1,NA,15,NA,TGCGCCAGCAGCCTATCAGGGTTCATGAACACTGAAGCTTTCTTT,CASSLSGFMNTEAFF
TRBJ1-1,TRBV19,NA,18,NA,TGTGCCAGTAGTCCCAGGATCTTACCAACAAAGCCGAACACTGAAGCTTTCTTT,CASSPRILPTKPNTEAFF
TRBJ1-1,TRBV19,NA,13,TRBD1,TGTGCCAGTAGTCCGACAGGGAGCACTGAAGCTTTCTTT,CASSPTGSTEAFF
TRBJ2-7,TRBV11-2,NA,16,NA,TGTGCCAGCAGCACCTCGGGGCTAGCGAGCTCCTACGAGCAGTACTTC,CASSTSGLASSYEQYF
TRBJ1-2,TRBV2,NA,19,TRBD1,TGTGCCAGCAGCGAAAGGAGTTACTTTGGGACAGGAACTAACTATGGCTACACCTTC,CASSERSYFGTGTNYGYTF
TRBJ2-7,TRBV5-4,NA,15,NA,TGTGCCAGCAGCCCCCAGGCCGGGACTCACTACGAGCAGTACTTC,CASSPQAGTHYEQYF
TRBJ2-7,TRBV29-1,NA,14,TRBD2,TGCAGCGTTGAAGATAGCGGGAGCTCCTACGAGCAGTACTTC,CSVEDSGSSYEQYF
TRBJ2-3,TRBV19,NA,16,NA,TGTGCCAGTCGAGATAGGGGTCGGGGGAACACAGATACGCAGTATTTT,CASRDRGRGNTDTQYF
TRBJ2-2,TRBV7-3,NA,16,NA,TGTGCCAGCAGCTCCCAAAGCAGGCAGTACACCGGGGAGCTGTTTTTT,CASSSQSRQYTGELFF
TRBJ2-2,TRBV4-2,NA,14,NA,TGTGCCAGCAGCCAAGATCCCGACACCGGGGAGCTGTTTTTT,CASSQDPDTGELFF
TRBJ2-7,TRBV7-3,NA,20,TRBD2,TGTGCCAGCAGCGTAGGGGAAGCGGGAGGGGGCAGCCCCTCAACCTACGAGCAGTACTTC,CASSVGEAGGGSPSTYEQYF
TRBJ2-2,TRBV7-9,NA,13,NA,TGTGCCAGCAGCTTAAGCGAATCCGGGGAGCTGTTTTTT,CASSLSESGELFF
TRBJ1-1,TRBV7-6,NA,13,NA,TGTGCCAGCAGCCCAGAAGGGGACACTGAAGCTTTCTTT,CASSPEGDTEAFF
TRBJ1-5,TRBV6-6,NA,15,TRBD1,TGTGCCAGTAAATCGCGACAGGGGGTCGATCAGCCCCAGCATTTT,CASKSRQGVDQPQHF
TRBJ2-1,TRBV9,NA,16,TRBD1,TGTGCCAGCAGCCCCTTGGGACAGTTAAACTACAATGAGCAGTTCTTC,CASSPLGQLNYNEQFF
TRBJ2-1,TRBV6-1,once,13,NA,TGTGCCAGCAGTGACTATTCATACAATGAGCAGTTCTTC,CASSDYSYNEQFF
TRBJ1-2,TRBV6-5,NA,13,TRBD1,TGTGCCAGCAGTTTGGACAGGCAATATGGCTACACCTTC,CASSLDRQYGYTF
TRBJ2-3,TRBV28,NA,15,TRBD2,TGTGCCAGCAGTTTGCCAAGACTAGCGGGTGATACGCAGTATTTT,CASSLPRLAGDTQYF
TRBJ2-2,TRBV29-1,NA,15,TRBD1,TGCAGCGTACGACCGGGACAGGGGAACACCGGGGAGCTGTTTTTT,CSVRPGQGNTGELFF
TRBJ1-5,TRBV5-1,NA,15,NA,TGCGCCAGCAGCTGGGGACTGGGCGGGGATCAGCCCCAGCATTTT,CASSWGLGGDQPQHF
TRBJ2-7,TRBV29-1,NA,16,NA,TGCAGCGTTGAAGATCTTCGCGGCCTGAGCTCCTACGAGCAGTACTTC,CSVEDLRGLSSYEQYF
TRBJ1-2,TRBV2,NA,13,TRBD1,TGTGCCAGCAGTTCGGACAGGGGGTATGGCTACACCTTC,CASSSDRGYGYTF
TRBJ2-7,TRBV7-8,NA,16,TRBD2,TGTGCCAGCAGCCTGGCGGCTAGCGGGGCATCCTACGAGCAGTACTTC,CASSLAASGASYEQYF
TRBJ1-2,TRBV7-2,once,14,NA,TGTGCCAGCAGCTTTTATACGGGTCCATATGGCTACACCTTC,CASSFYTGPYGYTF
TRBJ2-7,TRBV23-1,NA,17,NA,TGCGCCAGCAGTCAATCTGCGGCGGGCAAAAGATCCTACGAGCAGTACTTC,CASSQSAAGKRSYEQYF
TRBJ2-1,TRBV7-3,NA,15,TRBD2,TGTGCCAGCAGCCCGGTACTAGCGGGTTACAATGAGCAGTTCTTC,CASSPVLAGYNEQFF
TRBJ2-7,TRBV27,NA,15,NA,TGTGCCAGCAGTTTAGTCGCCCAGGGAGGCAGCGAGCAGTACTTC,CASSLVAQGGSEQYF
TRBJ2-7,TRBV5-8,NA,11,NA,TGTGCCAGCAGCTTGGTATACGAGCAGTACTTC,CASSLVYEQYF
TRBJ2-7,TRBV28,NA,12,TRBD1,TGTGCCAGCAGACAGGGGGCTATCGAGCAGTACTTC,CASRQGAIEQYF
TRBJ2-5,TRBV6-5,NA,15,TRBD1,TGTGCCAGCAGGGATACAGGGGTACCGAGGGAGACCCAGTACTTC,CASRDTGVPRETQYF
TRBJ2-2,TRBV13,NA,15,TRBD1,TGTGCCAGCACCAAAGGGGACAGGGATGTCGGGGAGCTGTTTTTT,CASTKGDRDVGELFF
TRBJ2-7,TRBV19,NA,16,TRBD2,TGTGCCAGTAGTATAGGAGCGGGACCGGCGCACTACGAGCAGTACTTC,CASSIGAGPAHYEQYF
TRBJ2-1,TRBV28,once,16,NA,TGTGCCAGCAGTTTACCGGGATTAAGCTCCTACAATGAGCAGTTCTTC,CASSLPGLSSYNEQFF
TRBJ2-5,TRBV7-9,NA,17,TRBD2,TGTGCCAGCAGCGGACTCTTAGCGGGACTCGAGCAAGAGACCCAGTACTTC,CASSGLLAGLEQETQYF
TRBJ1-2,TRBV30,NA,16,NA,TGTGCCTGGAGTGTAATCGACAGGCAATGGGACTATGGCTACACCTTC,CAWSVIDRQWDYGYTF
TRBJ2-5,TRBV11-3,NA,15,NA,TGTGCCAGCAGCTTACGTTTGAGGGCGCAAGAGACCCAGTACTTC,CASSLRLRAQETQYF
TRBJ1-5,TRBV28,NA,15,NA,TGTGCCAGCAGTTTAGTAACAGGCGGGAGGCAGCCCCAGCATTTT,CASSLVTGGRQPQHF
TRBJ2-5,TRBV2,once,14,NA,TGTGCCAGCACCCGCGGGAAAGTTCAAGAGACCCAGTACTTC,CASTRGKVQETQYF
TRBJ2-1,TRBV18,NA,13,NA,TGTGCCAGCTCACCAACAGGAACCAATGAGCAGTTCTTC,CASSPTGTNEQFF
TRBJ2-3,TRBV7-8,NA,16,TRBD2,TGTGCCAGCAGGCCCAGGAGACTAGCGGGTTCAGATACGCAGTATTTT,CASRPRRLAGSDTQYF
TRBJ1-1,TRBV11-2,NA,14,NA,TGTGCCAGCAGCCCGGTTGCATCGGGGACTGAAGCTTTCTTT,CASSPVASGTEAFF
TRBJ1-5,TRBV10-2,NA,15,NA,TGCGCCAGCAGAACGACAGCAGATAGCAATCAGCCCCAGCATTTT,CASRTTADSNQPQHF
TRBJ2-1,TRBV6-5,NA,12,TRBD2,TGTGCCAGCACCGGACTAGTGGATGAGCAGTTCTTC,CASTGLVDEQFF
TRBJ1-1,TRBV25-1,NA,12,NA,TGTGCCAGCAGTCAGGGGAACACTGAAGCTTTCTTT,CASSQGNTEAFF
TRBJ1-2,TRBV6-4,NA,14,TRBD1,TGTGCCAGCAGGCAAACAGGGGGGCTCTATGGCTACACCTTC,CASRQTGGLYGYTF
TRBJ2-7,TRBV5-1,once,15,TRBD2,TGCGCCAGCAGCTTGGCCCCGGGACTAGAGGTCGAGCAGTACTTC,CASSLAPGLEVEQYF
TRBJ2-1,TRBV4-1,NA,17,TRBD2,TGCGCCAGCAGCCAAGAAGGGGAGCGGGAGCTCGACAATGAGCAGTTCTTC,CASSQEGERELDNEQFF
TRBJ2-7,TRBV2,NA,14,TRBD1,TGTGCCAGCAGTGAGGACAGGGGTGTCCACGAGCAGTACTTC,CASSEDRGVHEQYF